This T cell receptor (beta chain) is from a study of shared clonotypes between healthy human individuals. The donors, healthy adults who were HIV-negative, had experienced no recent acute infections or vaccinations. The assay was immunoSEQ multiplex PCR, and TCRdb's table has in-frame clones only and misses some. Of about 730,000 clones in the sample, 55% to 75% were seen once. Trimming cost V 6 bases and J 6 bases, with 20 bases left between them. From germline, CDR1 is MGHRA and CDR2 YSYEKL. This CDR3 is 15 amino acids long. The chain uses TRBV4-1 and TRBJ1-1; D remains unclear. The sequence derives from a woman under 40 in good health. The specimen was memory CD4+ T cells sorted from blood. As for subset: CD45RA-negative fraction. The CDR3 nucleotides are TGCGCCAGCAGAACAAGGGTACGAAAGGAGGCTGAAGCTTTCTTT. Translation: CASRTRVRKEAEAFF.